This T cell receptor beta chain was identified during a study of T cell repertoires in cytomegalovirus infection. The V gene lost 2 bases and the J gene lost 11 bases, with 25 bases spanning the gap. The CDR3 contains 17 residues. This clonotype has only a few counts. Its target is unknown. TCRdb re-called the reads with MiXCR, one entry per CDR3 protein. The sample has 350,000 to 400,000 distinct CDR3 sequences, about 35% seen once. This TCR was sampled from a human donor in good health (CMV status not recorded). Some clones in this sample may be carry-over from other donors' samples. The rearrangement uses TRBV12-3 or TRBV12-4 and TRBJ2-1, with D possibly matching TRBD1 (6 bases). Sample: cultured PBMCs, taken from culture after CMV antigen stimulation. The CDR3 spells CASSLRGQGSHNDKQFF. CDR3 DNA sequence: TGTGCCAGCAGTTTAAGGGGCCAGGGGAGCCACAATGATAAGCAGTTCTTC.